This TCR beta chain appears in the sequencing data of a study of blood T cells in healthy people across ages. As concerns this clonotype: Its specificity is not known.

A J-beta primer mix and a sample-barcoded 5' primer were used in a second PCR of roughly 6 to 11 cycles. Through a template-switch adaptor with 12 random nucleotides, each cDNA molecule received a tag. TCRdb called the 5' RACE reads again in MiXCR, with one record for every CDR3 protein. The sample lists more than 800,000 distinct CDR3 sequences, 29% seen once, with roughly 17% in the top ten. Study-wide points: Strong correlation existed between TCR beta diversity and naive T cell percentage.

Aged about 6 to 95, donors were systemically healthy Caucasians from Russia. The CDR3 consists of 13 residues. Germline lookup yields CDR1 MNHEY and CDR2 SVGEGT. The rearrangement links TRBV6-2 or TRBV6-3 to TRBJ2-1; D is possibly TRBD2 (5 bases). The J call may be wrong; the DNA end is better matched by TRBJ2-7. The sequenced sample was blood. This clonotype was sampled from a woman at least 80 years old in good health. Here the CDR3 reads CANRGSSYNEQYF. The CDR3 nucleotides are TGTGCCAACCGGGGAAGCTCCTACAATGAGCAGTACTTC.